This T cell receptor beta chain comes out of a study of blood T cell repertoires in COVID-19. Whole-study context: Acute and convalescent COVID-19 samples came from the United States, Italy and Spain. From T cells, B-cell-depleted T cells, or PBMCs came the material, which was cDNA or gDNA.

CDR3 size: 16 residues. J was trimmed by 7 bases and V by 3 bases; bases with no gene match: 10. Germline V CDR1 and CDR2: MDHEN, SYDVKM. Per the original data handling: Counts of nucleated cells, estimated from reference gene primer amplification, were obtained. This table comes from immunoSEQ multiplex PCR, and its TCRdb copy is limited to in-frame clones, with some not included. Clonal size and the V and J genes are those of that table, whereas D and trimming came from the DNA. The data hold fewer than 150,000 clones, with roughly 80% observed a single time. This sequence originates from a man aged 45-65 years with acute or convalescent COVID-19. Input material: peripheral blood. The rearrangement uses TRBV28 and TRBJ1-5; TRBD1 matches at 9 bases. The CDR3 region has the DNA TGTGCCAGCAGTTTGGGGACAGGGAGAGGGTACCAGCCCCAGCATTTT. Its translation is CASSLGTGRGYQPQHF.